This T cell receptor beta chain was observed in a study of shared clonotypes between healthy human individuals. Sequenced by immunoSEQ multiplex PCR; TCRdb stores in-frame clones only, minus some. The sample carries about 480,000 clones, 75% to 80% recorded once. About this clone: The identical CDR3 is also encoded by other nucleotide sequences in the sample.

Trimming removed 2 bases at V and 2 bases at J, with 6 bases between. Germline V gene data show CDR1 as KGHSH and CDR2 as LQKENI. The CDR3 covers 14 residues. Sequencing was done on a sample of PBMCs. The chain recombines TRBV18 with TRBJ1-4, with a tentative D call TRBD1 (5 bases). This sequence originates from a middle-aged woman in good health. Some clones in this sample may be carry-over from other donors' samples. CDR3: CASSPGATNEKLFF. CDR3 DNA sequence: TGTGCCAGCTCACCAGGGGCGACTAATGAAAAACTGTTTTTT.